This T cell receptor (beta chain) was observed in a study of T cell changes during pregnancy in multiple sclerosis. The V gene lost 7 bases and the J gene lost 10 bases, with 17 bases spanning the gap. The CDR3 has 13 residues. Germline values: CDR1 SNHLY, CDR2 FYNNEI. The repertoire was sequenced with immunoSEQ multiplex PCR; TCRdb's copy has only in-frame clones and lacks some. The sample records 45,000 to 55,000 clones, roughly 94% being singletons. The chain is built from TRBV2 and TRBJ2-1; D possibly corresponds to TRBD2 (6 bases). The sequence derives from a female donor with multiple sclerosis, enrolled in a pregnancy study. The sample here was CD8+ T cells from peripheral blood mononuclear cells, taken before pregnancy. The CDR3: CASKWEVVREQFF. As DNA, the CDR3 is TGTGCCAGCAAATGGGAGGTGGTTCGGGAGCAGTTCTTC.